This TCR beta chain was retrieved from a study of blood T cell repertoires in acute mononucleosis. Specified time point: acute infectious mononucleosis, at clinical presentation within 2 weeks of symptom onset (visit 1). The table lists this clone with a few counts. Other nucleotide sequences from this sample produce the same CDR3. Template was cDNA from at least 9,500 tetramer+ CD8 T cells' RNA. Here immunoSEQ multiplex PCR was the method, and the copy in TCRdb shows in-frame clones only, minus some. The sample carries around 2,000 clones, over 25% recorded once. Unmatched junction bases numbered 6, after V lost 4 bases and J lost 0 bases. The CDR3 consists of 17 residues. Per germline, CDR1 SQVTM and CDR2 ANQGSEA. Study findings and constraints: Sampling only part of donor blood might partly explain low acute-convalescent overlap.

The sequencing here drew on EBV YVL epitope tetramer+ CD8+ T cells sorted from PBMCs, taken during acute infectious mononucleosis. Subset denoted: CD8 T cells binding a tetramer with EBV BRLF1 109-117 peptide (YVL-BR). The chain recombines TRBV29-1 with TRBJ2-1; 13 nucleotides match TRBD2. The receptor's source is a man between 18 and 29 years old with infectious mononucleosis caused by EBV. In nucleotides, the CDR3 is TGCAGCGTTGGCGGGACTAGCGGGGCATACTCCTACAATGAGCAGTTCTTC. This translates into CSVGGTSGAYSYNEQFF.